This paragraph covers one TCR beta chain sequence. Its antigen is not identified. All TRB cDNA libraries came from 5' RACE performed with UMI labels. Using the 5' RACE reads, TCRdb records one entry per CDR3 protein without DNA. There are around 130,000 distinct CDR3 sequences in the sample, with 0.59% held by the top ten. These data belong to a study of CXCR3-negative and CXCR3-positive naive CD8 T cells. The authors gated naive CD8+ T cells as CD45RO-CCR7+CD27+CD95-. Study conclusions and caveats: Naive cells that were CXCR3-positive had more hydrophobic TRB CDR3s (compared with CXCR3-negative naive cells). Whereas both naive subsets had comparably high diversity, memory CD8+ cells had much lower diversity.

CDR1 and CDR2 from the germline V gene are SEHNR and FQNEAQ (reference sequence). The CDR3 is 13 residues long. The TCR sequence derives from a human donor in good health. Some clones in this sample may be carry-over from other donors' samples. V and J are TRBV7-9 and TRBJ2-3. Sequenced input: naive CXCR3+ CD8+ T cells from blood. Sample subset: CD45RO-CCR7+CD27+CD95- naive CD8+ T cells expressing CXCR3 (TNR3+). CDR3 in amino acids: CASSLKGRDTQYF.